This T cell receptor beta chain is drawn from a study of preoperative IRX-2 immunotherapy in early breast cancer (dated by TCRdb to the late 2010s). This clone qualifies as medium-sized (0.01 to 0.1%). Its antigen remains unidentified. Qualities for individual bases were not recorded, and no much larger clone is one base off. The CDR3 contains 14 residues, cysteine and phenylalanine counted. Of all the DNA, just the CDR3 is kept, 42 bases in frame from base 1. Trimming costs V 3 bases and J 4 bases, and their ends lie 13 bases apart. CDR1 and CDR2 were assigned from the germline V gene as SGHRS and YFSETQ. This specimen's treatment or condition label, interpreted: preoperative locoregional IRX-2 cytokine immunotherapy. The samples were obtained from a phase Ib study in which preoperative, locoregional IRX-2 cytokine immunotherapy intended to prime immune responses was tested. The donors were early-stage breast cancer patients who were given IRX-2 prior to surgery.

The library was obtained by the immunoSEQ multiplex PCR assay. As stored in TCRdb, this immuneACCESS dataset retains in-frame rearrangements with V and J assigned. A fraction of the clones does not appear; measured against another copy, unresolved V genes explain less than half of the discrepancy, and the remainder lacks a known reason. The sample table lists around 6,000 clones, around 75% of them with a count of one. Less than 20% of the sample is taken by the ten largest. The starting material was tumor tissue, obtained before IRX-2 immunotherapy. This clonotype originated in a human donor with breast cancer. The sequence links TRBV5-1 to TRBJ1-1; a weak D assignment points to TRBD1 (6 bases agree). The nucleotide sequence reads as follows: TGCGCCAGCAGCTCCCCGGTAGGGGGCACTGAAGCTTTCTTT. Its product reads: CASSSPVGGTEAFF.